The 10 T cell receptor beta chains presented below share a single source sample, sequenced in a study of memory CD4+ T cells and cytomegalovirus serostatus. Single viable CD3+CD4+CD8-CD45RO+ cells were sorted as the memory CD4+ T cells. Repertoires were generated with immunoSEQ multiplex PCR, while TCRdb's copy carries only in-frame clones and drops some. The table includes 40,000 to 55,000 clones, about 80% detected once. The sequencing input was memory CD4+ T cells from blood. All receptors derive from an adult in good health and CMV-seronegative.

This clone was seen a few times. The chain combines TRBV28 with TRBJ2-7; 7 nucleotides align to TRBD2. CDR1 MDHEN and CDR2 SYDVKM come from the germline V gene. V trimming: 7 bases; J trimming: 2 bases; junction bases outside the gene matches: 8. The CDR3 spans 14 residues. The CDR3 DNA reads as TGTGCCAGCACTCCCTGGGGGGGGGCCTACGAGCAGTACTTC. Translated, it gives CASTPWGGAYEQYF.

The rearrangement joins TRBV6-5 to TRBJ1-5; TRBD1 is a possible D gene (5 bases). Germline V gives CDR1 MNHEY, CDR2 SVGAGI. V dropped 4 bases and J dropped 2 bases, with 9 bases sitting between them. CDR3 length: 14 amino acids. The CDR3 region is CASSFSRGNQPQHF. In nucleotides, the CDR3 is TGTGCCAGCAGTTTCTCCAGGGGCAATCAGCCCCAGCATTTT.

The chain joins TRBV6-1 to TRBJ1-1; tentatively, D is TRBD1 (6 bases). The CDR3 length is 14 residues. Trimming removed 2 bases at V and 3 bases at J, with 10 bases between. Germline assignment: CDR1 MNHNS and CDR2 SASEGT. The DNA of the CDR3 is TGTGCCAGCAGTGAACCACAGGGATACACTGAAGCTTTCTTT. Amino acids: CASSEPQGYTEAFF.

V gene TRBV4-1 combines with J gene TRBJ2-2, with D perhaps TRBD1 or TRBD2 (5 bases each). CDR3 size: 14 residues. Germline V gene data show CDR1 as MGHRA and CDR2 as YSYEKL. Trimming took 4 bases from V and 5 from J, leaving 11 bases between them. The CDR3 loop reads CASSRDEGTGELFF. In nucleotides, the CDR3 is TGCGCCAGCAGCCGGGACGAGGGGACCGGGGAGCTGTTTTTT.

The gene calls are TRBV25-1 and TRBJ2-7; D gene unclear. Germline V gene lookup returns CDR1 MGHDK and CDR2 SYGVNS. This CDR3 is 12 amino acids long. Trimming cost V 4 bases and J 2 bases, with 6 bases left between them. DNA of the CDR3: TGTGCCAGCAGTGGGCAGACCTACGAGCAGTACTTC. Translated: CASSGQTYEQYF.

This chain links TRBV20-1 with TRBJ1-6; D unresolved. This CDR3 is built from 11 residues. The germline V gene has CDR1 DFQATT and CDR2 SNEGSKA (reference sequence). This chain's CDR3 is CLGRVNSPLHF. The CDR3 DNA sequence: TGCCTAGGGAGGGTTAATTCACCCCTCCACTTT.

This sequence joins TRBV7-2 and TRBJ2-1, with 9 bases matching TRBD2. Losses at the gene ends were 5 bases for V and 6 bases for J; bases not matched to a gene: 8. CDR3 size: 15 residues. CDR1 and CDR2 (germline): SGHTA, FQGNSA. In DNA form, the CDR3 reads TGTGCCAGCAGCCCTCGGGAGCGGGGGGCCAATGAGCAGTTCTTC. As protein: CASSPRERGANEQFF.

The CDR3 sequence: CASSLSPGSGELFF. CDR3 DNA sequence: TGTGCCAGCAGCTTATCCCCGGGGAGCGGGGAGCTGTTTTTT. The chain employs TRBV7-7 and TRBJ2-2, with D perhaps TRBD2 (5 bases). The CDR3 length is 14 residues. With 2 bases removed from V and 7 bases from J, the gap between germline ends came to 11 bases. The germline V gene encodes CDR1 SSHAT and CDR2 FNYEAQ (reference sequence).

CDR3 in DNA: TGTGCCAGCAGCTTAGAGAGGGATCAGCCCCAGCATTTT. Amino acids: CASSLERDQPQHF. This chain joins TRBV7-9 and TRBJ1-5; D uncertain. The CDR3 consists of 13 residues. Trimming took 1 base from V and 5 from J, leaving 6 bases between them. CDR1 is SEHNR, CDR2 FQNEAQ, per germline (reference sequence). Using reference TRBV7-9 and TRBJ1-5 for the parts outside the CDR3, the full variable domain is DTGVSQNPRHKITKRGQNVTFRCDPISEHNRLYWYRQTLGQGPEFLTYFQNEAQLEKSRLLSDRFSAERPKGSFSTLEIQRTEQGDSAMYLCASSLERDQPQHFGDGTRLSIL.

The V call is TRBV7-3, the J call TRBJ2-1, with D possibly called TRBD1 or TRBD2 (5 bases each). V was cut by 5 bases and J by 5 bases, with 10 bases left in between. The CDR3 is 13 residues long. Germline lookup yields CDR1 SGHTA and CDR2 FQGTGA. Here the CDR3 reads CASSPPGHNEQFF. The CDR3 nucleotides read TGTGCCAGCAGCCCCCCGGGACACAATGAGCAGTTCTTC.